The text below deals with one TCR beta chain. This sample stems from a study of T cell responses to AZD1222 COVID-19 vaccine. Germline-derived CDR1 and CDR2 are MNHEY and SMNVEV (reference sequence). The length of the CDR3 is 16 residues. Trimming pared 5 bases from V and 2 bases from J, leaving 17 bases between. The repertoire was sequenced with immunoSEQ multiplex PCR; TCRdb's copy has only in-frame clones and lacks some. The sample includes about 180,000 clones, 88% of them seen just once. The chain couples TRBV27 to TRBJ2-3; D remains unclear. This clonotype originated in an adult who received the AZD1222 COVID-19 vaccine. The starting material was peripheral blood, obtained 28 days after the second AZD1222 dose. The CDR3 DNA reads TGTGCCAGCAGTCCAGTGATGCGTAGATCCACAGATACGCAGTATTTT. Amino acids: CASSPVMRRSTDTQYF.